A selection of T cell receptor beta chains follows, all from one sample in a study of blood T cell repertoires in COVID-19. Method: immunoSEQ multiplex PCR; TCRdb's copy keeps in-frame clones and lacks some. The data show about 170,000 clones, with about four fifths seen just once and 2% to 2.5% held by the top ten. The sequenced material came from peripheral blood. The receptors derive from a woman aged 80 or over with acute or convalescent COVID-19. Each CDR3 is given with its conserved first and last residue. D genes are given only for firm matches. Rows give clone size only sometimes, using once, few, many, or a class for an expanded clone.

TRBV27,many,NA,TRBJ2-2,TGTGCCAGCAGTTTAAACGAGGCGAACACCGGGGAGCTGTTTTTT,CASSLNEANTGELFF
TRBV6-4,NA,NA,TRBJ2-2,TGTGCCAGCCGACCAGCGGGGAACACCGGGGAGCTGTTTTTT,CASRPAGNTGELFF
TRBV7-2,NA,NA,TRBJ1-2,TGTGCCAGCGAACTAGGCGGTAACTATGGCTACACCTTC,CASELGGNYGYTF
TRBV19,NA,NA,TRBJ1-2,TGTGCCAGTAGTATAGGACGGACCCCATTGACAGATGGCTACACCTTC,CASSIGRTPLTDGYTF
TRBV6-2/TRBV6-3,NA,NA,TRBJ1-3,TGTGCCAGCAGTTACGGCATGGCTGGCGGAAACACCATATATTTT,CASSYGMAGGNTIYF
TRBV6-4,NA,NA,TRBJ1-2,TGTGCCAGCAGTGAATCCGCGGGAAACTATGGCTACACCTTC,CASSESAGNYGYTF
TRBV5-6,few,TRBD1,TRBJ1-2,TGTGCCAGCAGCTTCGGACAGGGTAGGGCGGGCTACACCTTC,CASSFGQGRAGYTF
TRBV7-9,few,NA,TRBJ2-2,TGTGCCAGCAGCTTAATCTCAGGGAACACCGGGGAGCTGTTTTTT,CASSLISGNTGELFF
TRBV18,NA,NA,TRBJ2-1,TGTGCCAGCCATCCAGGCTCCTACAATGAGCAGTTCTTC,CASHPGSYNEQFF
TRBV7-2,NA,NA,TRBJ2-4,TGTGCCAGCAGCTTAGTGACGGAGGTAGCCAAAAACATTCAGTACTTC,CASSLVTEVAKNIQYF
TRBV14,few,TRBD2,TRBJ2-1,TGTGCCAGCAGCCAAGGTGGGACTAGCGGGCCTCGGGGGCAGTTCTTC,CASSQGGTSGPRGQFF
TRBV28,many,NA,TRBJ2-7,TGTGCCAGCAGTTTAGTGGGCCTTTACGAGCAGTACTTC,CASSLVGLYEQYF
TRBV29-1,NA,NA,TRBJ1-5,TGCAGCGTTGCCGGGTCCAACACGGGTCAGCCCCAGCATTTT,CSVAGSNTGQPQHF
TRBV5-1,NA,TRBD2,TRBJ2-7,TGCGCCAGCAGCTTGGCGGGGAGGGGCAGCTACGAGCAGTACTTC,CASSLAGRGSYEQYF
TRBV10-3,NA,NA,TRBJ1-6,TGTGCCATCAGTGAGACGACAGTGGCGGGAAATAATTCACCCCTCCACTTT,CAISETTVAGNNSPLHF
TRBV18,NA,TRBD2,TRBJ2-2,TGTGCCAGCTCACCCCTTATAGCGGGGGGCACGAACACCGGGGAGCTGTTTTTT,CASSPLIAGGTNTGELFF
TRBV7-6,NA,NA,TRBJ2-1,TGTGCCAGCAGCTTAGTCCTTGAGCAGTTCTTC,CASSLVLEQFF
TRBV19,NA,TRBD1,TRBJ2-7,TGTGCCAGTAGTATAGGGACAGGGAACTACGAGCAGTACTTC,CASSIGTGNYEQYF
TRBV29-1,NA,NA,TRBJ1-1,TGCAGCGTTGAGGGCAGGGCCAAGAACACTGAAGCTTTCTTT,CSVEGRAKNTEAFF
TRBV18,NA,NA,TRBJ1-4,TGTGCCAGCTCAAGGGGTGAAAAACTGTTTTTT,CASSRGEKLFF